This T cell receptor (beta chain) was observed in a study of vaccination and CD4 T cells after COVID-19. On this clonotype: Its matching antigen is unknown.

Cultured CD4+ T cell DNA was sequenced using the Oncomine TCR Beta short-read assay. MiXCR, applied by TCRdb to the PCR reads, yields one record per CDR3 protein. Of 18,000 or so distinct CDR3 sequences in the sample, around 50% were seen once. Described treatment: roughly ten-day PBMC culture with coronavirus spike peptide pools or control peptides (ViraFEST assay). The V gene's germline CDR1 is SGHRS and CDR2 YFSETQ. This CDR3 is 17 amino acids long. Trimming removed 1 base at V and 0 bases at J, with 11 bases between. General observations from the study: Investigators enrolled relatively few convalescent patients and included no early post-infection timepoints.

Sequences were obtained from CD4+ T cells from blood, cultured in vitro. This chain uses TRBV5-1 with TRBJ1-6; tentatively, D is TRBD1 (6 bases). The origin of this receptor is a human donor who had recovered from COVID-19. Here the CDR3 DNA reads TGCGCCAGCAGCTTGTCAGGGGTCCGCTCCTATAATTCACCCCTCCACTTT. It encodes CASSLSGVRSYNSPLHF.